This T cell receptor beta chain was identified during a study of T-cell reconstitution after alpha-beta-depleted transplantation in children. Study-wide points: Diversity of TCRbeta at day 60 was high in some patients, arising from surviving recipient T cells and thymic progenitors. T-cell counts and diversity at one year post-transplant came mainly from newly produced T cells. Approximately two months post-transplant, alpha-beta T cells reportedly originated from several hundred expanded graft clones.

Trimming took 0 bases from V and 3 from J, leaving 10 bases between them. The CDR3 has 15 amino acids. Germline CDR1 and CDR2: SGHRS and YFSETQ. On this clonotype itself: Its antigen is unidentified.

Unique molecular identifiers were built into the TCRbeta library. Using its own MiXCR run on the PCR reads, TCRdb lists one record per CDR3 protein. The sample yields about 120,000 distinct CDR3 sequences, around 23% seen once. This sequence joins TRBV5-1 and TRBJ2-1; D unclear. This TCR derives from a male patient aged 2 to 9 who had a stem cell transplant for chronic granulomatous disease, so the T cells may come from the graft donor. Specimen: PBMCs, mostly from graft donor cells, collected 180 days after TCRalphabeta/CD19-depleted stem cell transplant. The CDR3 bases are TGCGCCAGCAGCTTGGTGGCGACGGGCTACAATGAGCAGTTCTTC. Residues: CASSLVATGYNEQFF.